These T cell receptor beta chains were read from a single sample in a study of blood T cell repertoires in COVID-19. Profiling relied on immunoSEQ multiplex PCR, and the TCRdb table lists in-frame clones only, not all of them. The data contain roughly 180,000 clones, around 86% of them seen just once; the ten biggest clones take up about 8.6%. Sequences were obtained from PBMCs or T cells enriched from blood (not recorded which). These receptors all come from a woman aged 30 to 39 who had recovered from COVID-19. Both conserved end residues are part of each CDR3.

CDR3aa: CASSLPARKRDTQYF; j_gene: TRBJ2-3; v_gene: TRBV6-4; len: 15
CDR3aa: CASSSTGGAGETQYF; j_gene: TRBJ2-5; v_gene: TRBV5-1; len: 15
CDR3aa: CASSYGDRVSQPQHF; j_gene: TRBJ1-5; v_gene: TRBV6-2/TRBV6-3; len: 15
CDR3aa: CASSSPASGEQFF; j_gene: TRBJ2-1; v_gene: TRBV11-3; len: 13
CDR3aa: CASSLGLAGAQTHYEQYF; j_gene: TRBJ2-7; v_gene: TRBV5-5; len: 18
CDR3aa: CASSLTGISNQPQHF; j_gene: TRBJ1-5; v_gene: TRBV5-1; len: 15
CDR3aa: CASSASNTNYGYTF; j_gene: TRBJ1-2; v_gene: TRBV11-2; len: 14
CDR3aa: CASSQTSVSYEQYF; j_gene: TRBJ2-7; v_gene: TRBV19; len: 14
CDR3aa: CASGDYEQYF; j_gene: TRBJ2-7; v_gene: TRBV28; len: 10
CDR3aa: CASSLYTGSEQYF; j_gene: TRBJ2-7; v_gene: TRBV27; len: 13
CDR3aa: CASSLRQGKNTEAFF; j_gene: TRBJ1-1; v_gene: TRBV5-1; len: 15
CDR3aa: CASSYRGGSSPGELFF; j_gene: TRBJ2-2; v_gene: TRBV6-5; len: 16
CDR3aa: CASSLSGPRGEQFF; j_gene: TRBJ2-1; v_gene: TRBV3-1/TRBV3-2; len: 14
CDR3aa: CASSQETGTASYEQYF; j_gene: TRBJ2-7; v_gene: TRBV4-2; len: 16